These T cell receptor beta chains were read from a single sample in a study of blood T cells in healthy people across ages. TCRdb fed the 5' RACE reads into MiXCR, producing one record per CDR3 protein. The sample holds roughly 730,000 distinct CDR3 sequences; more than 50% are singletons and the top ten take 25% to 30%. Sequencing was carried out using blood. These receptors all stem from a man aged 40-55 years in good health. Both conserved end residues are part of each CDR3. D genes are given only for firm matches. Only part of the rows carry a size: once, few, many, or a class if the clone is expanded.

clone size	D gene	V gene	J gene	CDR3 DNA	CDR3 protein
few	-	TRBV29-1	TRBJ2-4	TGCAGCGTTGAGAATAGTGTACGCATTCAGTACTTC	CSVENSVRIQYF
once	-	TRBV9	TRBJ2-7	TGTGCCAGCAGCGTAGCGACTAGACTTGACAATGAGCAGTACTTC	CASSVATRLDNEQYF
-	-	TRBV12-3/TRBV12-4	TRBJ1-4	TGTGCCAGCAAGGGGGAGGGGGAAAAACTGTTTTTT	CASKGEGEKLFF
-	TRBD2	TRBV12-3/TRBV12-4	TRBJ2-7	TGTGCCAGCAGCCCCCCGGGGGGTCACGAGCAGTACTTC	CASSPPGGHEQYF
-	-	TRBV25-1	TRBJ2-5	TGTGCCAGCAGTGATCGGCAGGGCGGACAAGAGACCCAGTACTTC	CASSDRQGGQETQYF
once	TRBD1	TRBV12-3/TRBV12-4	TRBJ1-2	TGTGCCAGCAGTCCGACAGGGATCAGTGGCTACACCTTC	CASSPTGISGYTF
-	-	TRBV24-1	TRBJ2-5	TGTGCCACCAGTGCCTCCGGACAGCCACAGTACTTC	CATSASGQPQYF
-	-	TRBV20-1	TRBJ1-5	TGCAGTGCTGGGCGGACAGCCGGTTTTCAGCCCCAGCATTTT	CSAGRTAGFQPQHF
-	-	TRBV12-3/TRBV12-4	TRBJ2-3	TGTGCCAGCAGCACGGGGGCGGCTTACACAGATACGCAGTATTTT	CASSTGAAYTDTQYF
-	-	TRBV12-3/TRBV12-4	TRBJ2-3	TGTGCCAGCAGTTTAGACATGGGAGATACGCAGTATTTT	CASSLDMGDTQYF
-	-	TRBV15	TRBJ1-4	TGTGCCACCAGCAGAGCTGGCCAGCTCTCAGAAAAACTGTTTTTT	CATSRAGQLSEKLFF
-	-	TRBV7-2	TRBJ1-2	TGTGCCAGCAGCACCACTGCAGGAGTTGGCTACACCTTC	CASSTTAGVGYTF
-	-	TRBV7-9	TRBJ2-7	TGTGCCAGCAGCTGGACGGGGTCCTCCTACAATGAGCAGTACTTC	CASSWTGSSYNEQYF
once	TRBD2	TRBV2	TRBJ2-3	TGTGCCAGCAGCATACTAGCGGGAGCAACAGATACGCAGTATTTT	CASSILAGATDTQYF
few	TRBD2	TRBV4-1	TRBJ2-1	TGCGCCAGCAGCCAAGAACGGGAGGGAACCTACAATGAGCAGTTCTTC	CASSQEREGTYNEQFF
-	-	TRBV20-1	TRBJ2-1	TGCAGTGCTACCCATCGGCAGATGGAGCAGTTCTTC	CSATHRQMEQFF
-	-	TRBV20-1	TRBJ1-2	TGCAGTGCTAGAGCCGCAACGTATGGCTACACCTTC	CSARAATYGYTF
few	-	TRBV27	TRBJ2-1	TGTGCCAGCAGTCCCGACAGTGTGGGTGAGCAGTTCTTC	CASSPDSVGEQFF
few	-	TRBV29-1	TRBJ2-7	TGCAGCGTGGAGGACACTCCCTACGAGCAGTACTTC	CSVEDTPYEQYF
few	TRBD2	TRBV5-1	TRBJ2-5	TGCGCCAGCAGCTCCGGGACTAGCGGGGAGACCCAGTACTTC	CASSSGTSGETQYF
few	-	TRBV12-3/TRBV12-4	TRBJ1-2	TGTGCCAGCAGTTTCGACGGAGACTATGGCTACACCTTC	CASSFDGDYGYTF
-	-	TRBV20-1	TRBJ2-3	TGCAGTGCTAGTACCGGGACCGTCGGCACAGACACGCAGTATTTT	CSASTGTVGTDTQYF
many	-	TRBV20-1	TRBJ2-5	TGCAGTGCTCAAACACCCCCCCAAGAGACCCAGTACTTC	CSAQTPPQETQYF
-	-	TRBV5-6	TRBJ1-2	TGTGCCAGCAGCCCCATCGGGGGCGTATCTAACTATGGCTACACCTTC	CASSPIGGVSNYGYTF
-	-	TRBV28	TRBJ1-1	TGTGCCAGCAGTTGGGCAAGGAGAACTGAAGCTTTCTTT	CASSWARRTEAFF
few	TRBD2	TRBV24-1	TRBJ2-1	TGTGCCACCAGTGACTCTACTAGCGGGACCTACAATGAGCAGTTCTTC	CATSDSTSGTYNEQFF
-	-	TRBV27	TRBJ2-7	TGTGCCAGCAGTGAACCCCGGGCCCGGGGATCCTACGAGCAGTACTTC	CASSEPRARGSYEQYF
-	TRBD2	TRBV9	TRBJ2-1	TGTGCCAGCAGCGTCTCGACTAGCGGGAGTTTTGCTGAACAGTTCTTC	CASSVSTSGSFAEQFF
-	TRBD2	TRBV20-1	TRBJ2-5	TGCAGTGCTAGAGACTTGTCGGGACTATCCTGGGGCGAGACCCAGTACTTC	CSARDLSGLSWGETQYF
once	TRBD2	TRBV20-1	TRBJ2-1	TGCAGTGCTAGAGAATGGTTAGCGGGAGGGAGGGATGAGCAGTTCTTC	CSAREWLAGGRDEQFF
-	TRBD1	TRBV7-7	TRBJ2-5	TGTGCCAGCAGCTTATGGGGACAGGACCTACTAGAGACCCAGTACTTC	CASSLWGQDLLETQYF
-	-	TRBV7-3	TRBJ2-5	TGTGCCAGCAGCTTATATACGGCAGGGGGGCAAGAGACCCAGTACTTC	CASSLYTAGGQETQYF
-	-	TRBV20-1	TRBJ1-1	TGCAGTGCTAGAGACTACCAGGGAGACACGAACACTGAAGCTTTCTTT	CSARDYQGDTNTEAFF
-	-	TRBV7-2	TRBJ2-5	TGTGCCAGCAGCTTAGTATCCAGGTTCCAAGAGACCCAGTACTTC	CASSLVSRFQETQYF
-	-	TRBV4-3	TRBJ2-6	TGCGCCAGCAGCCCCGACCTGGGGGCTGGGGCCAACGTCCTGACTTTC	CASSPDLGAGANVLTF
few	TRBD1	TRBV5-1	TRBJ1-1	TGCGCCAGCAGCGTTTTGACAGGGGGCGAGGCTTTCTTT	CASSVLTGGEAFF
-	-	TRBV24-1	TRBJ1-2	TGTGCCACCAGTGAAAATAAGGACAGTTTCGGCTACACCTTC	CATSENKDSFGYTF
-	-	TRBV20-1	TRBJ2-5	TGCAGTGCTATGGTCCAAACTCAGGGAAACAGGGTCGGGCAGTACTTC	CSAMVQTQGNRVGQYF
many	TRBD2	TRBV5-1	TRBJ2-1	TGCGCCAGCAGCTTTAGCGGGGGGGCGTACAATGAGCAGTTCTTC	CASSFSGGAYNEQFF
-	-	TRBV7-9	TRBJ2-1	TGTGCCAGCGGCCCTTTACCGGGACAATACAATGAGCAGTTCTTC	CASGPLPGQYNEQFF
-	-	TRBV7-3	TRBJ2-5	TGTGCCAGCAGCACAAGGGGCCAAGAGACCCAGTACTTC	CASSTRGQETQYF
-	TRBD1	TRBV27	TRBJ1-1	TGTGCCAGCAGGACAGGGGGCGTTTCTGAAGCTTTCTTT	CASRTGGVSEAFF
-	-	TRBV6-5	TRBJ1-1	TGTGCCAGCAGTTACGGTTGGGACTTGAACACTGAAGCTTTCTTT	CASSYGWDLNTEAFF
-	TRBD2	TRBV7-3	TRBJ2-2	TGTGCCAGCAGCCGACGTAGCGGGGGGGCCGGGGAGCTGTTTTTT	CASSRRSGGAGELFF
-	TRBD2	TRBV12-3/TRBV12-4	TRBJ2-3	TGTGCCAGCACCACAAAGCAGCCGGGACTAGCGCAGTATTTT	CASTTKQPGLAQYF
-	TRBD1	TRBV6-1	TRBJ2-1	TGTGCCAGCAGAGGACAGGGCCTGATTGTTCATGAGCAGTTCTTC	CASRGQGLIVHEQFF
-	-	TRBV7-3	TRBJ2-1	TGTGCCAGCAGCTCCAGAGATCAGGGGGGAACACTTTGGGATGAGCAGTTCTTC	CASSSRDQGGTLWDEQFF
-	TRBD1	TRBV4-3	TRBJ2-1	TGCGCCAGCAGCCAAGATAATTCGGGACAGGGGGCCTTTTTGAGCTCCTACAATGAGCAGTTCTTC	CASSQDNSGQGAFLSSYNEQFF
-	-	TRBV27	TRBJ2-6	TGTGCCAGCAGTTTAACTCCCTGGGGGAGCTCTGGGGCCAACGTCCTGACTTTC	CASSLTPWGSSGANVLTF
-	-	TRBV4-1	TRBJ1-1	TGCGCCAGCAGCCCCCGACAGTCGTCCGGGACTGAAGCTTTCTTT	CASSPRQSSGTEAFF